This T cell receptor beta chain emerged from a study of blood T cell repertoires in COVID-19. CDR1 is GTSNPN, CDR2 SVGIG, per germline (reference sequence). Trimming stripped 5 bases from V and 2 bases from J, with 10 bases between. This CDR3 region has 14 residues. Per the authors' pipeline: Reference gene primer amplification gave nucleated cell count estimates. This table comes from immunoSEQ multiplex PCR, and its TCRdb copy is limited to in-frame clones, with some not included. V, J and clone size were drawn from that table, and D and trimming were deduced from the DNA. The sample carries roughly 130,000 clones, about 80% recorded once.

This sequence joins TRBV30 and TRBJ1-6; D may be TRBD1 (6 bases). This receptor was identified in a woman aged 45-65 years with acute or convalescent COVID-19. The specimen was peripheral blood. DNA for the CDR3: TGTGCCTGGGGTACAGGGCCCTATAATTCACCCCTCCACTTT. This gives the protein CAWGTGPYNSPLHF.